This entry features one TCR beta chain sequence. In the original processing: Estimated nucleated cell counts came from reference gene primer amplification. The table came from immunoSEQ multiplex PCR; TCRdb's copy has only in-frame clones and leaves some out. The V and J calls and clone size are taken from that table; D and trimming were inferred from the DNA. The top ten hold 3.5% to 5.5% of the sample, which has over 200,000 clones, 80% to 90% seen once. The sample originates from a study of blood T cell repertoires in COVID-19. As for the study in general: Material from acute and convalescent COVID-19 was sourced from the United States, Italy and Spain.

Before they entered the study, exposed participants had met a COVID-19 case within 2 weeks. The germline V gene encodes CDR1 SNHLY and CDR2 FYNNEI. V was clipped by 11 bases and J by 10 bases, with 21 bases between them. The CDR3 is 13 amino acids. Sequenced input: PBMCs or T cells enriched from blood (not recorded which). The V call is TRBV2, the J call TRBJ2-1; the D gene is possibly TRBD1 (6 bases). This clonotype was sampled from a woman in her twenties or thirties who had been exposed to COVID-19. The DNA of the CDR3 is TGTGCCCACCCGAGGGGGACCCTTGGCGAGCAGTTCTTC. Protein product: CAHPRGTLGEQFF.